The 27 T cell receptor beta chains below come from one sample, sequenced in a study of OX40 agonist ivuxolimab in advanced cancers. The assay was immunoSEQ multiplex PCR, and TCRdb's table has in-frame clones only and misses some. Of 24,000 or so clones listed, under 95% are singletons. The sequencing here drew on CD4+ or CD8+ T cells sorted from blood, taken in a trial of the OX40 agonist ivuxolimab. The receptors were gathered from an adult with an advanced solid tumor such as melanoma, head and neck, liver or kidney cancer.

The chain recombines TRBV7-9 with TRBJ2-3; D may match TRBD1 or TRBD2 (5 bases each). This CDR3 is 13 amino acids long. Looked up from germline, CDR1 is SEHNR and CDR2 is FQNEAQ (reference sequence). V was cut by 0 bases and J by 4 bases, with 5 bases left in between. The chain's CDR3 is CASSLAGADTQYF. DNA of the CDR3: TGTGCCAGCAGCTTAGCGGGGGCAGATACGCAGTATTTT.

The chain combines TRBV5-5 with TRBJ2-2, with D possibly TRBD2 on 5 matching bases. V was trimmed by 2 bases and J by 3 bases, leaving 8 bases between them. The CDR3 spans 14 residues. Germline loops: CDR1 SGHKS, CDR2 YYEKEE (reference sequence). The CDR3 DNA reads as TGTGCCAGCAGCTTCGGACTCGACACCGGGGAGCTGTTTTTT. Amino acid sequence: CASSFGLDTGELFF. Full variable domain (outside the CDR3, taken from reference TRBV5-5 and TRBJ2-2): DAGVTQSPTHLIKTRGQQVTLRCSPISGHKSVSWYQQVLGQGPQFIFQYYEKEERGRGNFPDRFSARQFPNYSSELNVNALLLGDSALYLCASSFGLDTGELFFGEGSRLTVL.

V usage is TRBV10-3 and J usage is TRBJ2-2, with D possibly being TRBD2 (6 bases). Per germline, CDR1 ENHRY and CDR2 SYGVKD. CDR3 length: 18 residues. The V and J ends lost 5 bases and 7 bases respectively, with 26 bases between them. The CDR3: CAISPRLGGGVLIGELFF. In DNA, the CDR3 is TGTGCCATCAGTCCTCGCCTCGGGGGAGGTGTGTTGATCGGGGAGCTGTTTTTT.

This sequence joins TRBV11-3 and TRBJ2-3; 7 bases map to TRBD1. The V and J ends lost 8 bases and 9 bases, in that order; junction bases with no gene match: 8. This CDR3 contains 12 residues. Germline CDR1 is SGHNT and CDR2 is YENEEA. The chain's CDR3 is CASSRQGDTQYF. As DNA, the CDR3 is TGTGCCAGCTCCCGACAGGGAGACACGCAGTATTTT. The full variable domain, completed using reference TRBV11-3 and TRBJ2-3, is EAGVVQSPRYKIIEKKQPVAFWCNPISGHNTLYWYLQNLGQGPELLIRYENEEAVDDSQLPKDRFSAERLKGVDSTLKIQPAELGDSAVYLCASSRQGDTQYFGPGTRLTVL.

The chain is built from TRBV28 and TRBJ2-7; TRBD1 matches at 9 bases. Germline V gene lookup returns CDR1 MDHEN and CDR2 SYDVKM. The V and J ends lost 6 bases and 1 base, in that order; junction bases with no gene match: 13. The CDR3 extends over 17 amino acids. The CDR3 spells CASRATGGRRISYEQYF. In DNA, the CDR3 is TGTGCCAGCAGAGCAACAGGGGGCCGCCGGATATCCTACGAGCAGTACTTC.

In this sample, this clone turned up a few times. V and J are TRBV19 and TRBJ2-4, with D perhaps being TRBD1 or TRBD2 (5 bases each). Germline V lookup: CDR1 LNHDA, CDR2 SQIVND (reference sequence). The CDR3 totals 14 residues. Trimming pared 5 bases from V and 5 bases from J, leaving 13 bases between. The CDR3: CASSLMGDENIQYF. The DNA for the CDR3 is TGTGCCAGTAGTCTTATGGGGGACGAAAACATTCAGTACTTC. Supplemented by reference TRBV19 and TRBJ2-4, the full variable domain reads DGGITQSPKYLFRKEGQNVTLSCEQNLNHDAMYWYRQDPGQGLRLIYYSQIVNDFQKGDIAEGYSVSREKKESFPLTVTSAQKNPTAFYLCASSLMGDENIQYFGAGTRLSVL.

The chain carries TRBV19 and TRBJ1-6, with D maybe TRBD1 (5 bases). Germline CDR1 reads LNHDA; CDR2 reads SQIVND (reference sequence). This CDR3 has 15 amino acids. V was trimmed by 4 bases and J by 5 bases, leaving 12 bases between them. The CDR3 DNA reads as TGTGCCAGTAGTACGACCCAGGGAAATAATTCACCCCTCCACTTT. Its translation is CASSTTQGNNSPLHF.

V and J are TRBV19 and TRBJ2-1; 7 nucleotides line up with TRBD2. Trimming took 2 bases from V and 6 from J; bases not matched to a gene: 10. The germline V gene encodes CDR1 LNHDA and CDR2 SQIVND (reference sequence). This CDR3 comprises 16 residues. The CDR3 loop reads CASSIWGLAGSNEQFF. The CDR3 DNA is TGTGCCAGTAGTATATGGGGGTTAGCGGGTTCCAATGAGCAGTTCTTC. Variable domain in full (rest from reference TRBV19 and TRBJ2-1): DGGITQSPKYLFRKEGQNVTLSCEQNLNHDAMYWYRQDPGQGLRLIYYSQIVNDFQKGDIAEGYSVSREKKESFPLTVTSAQKNPTAFYLCASSIWGLAGSNEQFFGPGTRLTVL.

The chain is built from TRBV6-4 and TRBJ2-2; the D is unclear. Germline lookup yields CDR1 MRHNA and CDR2 SNTAGT. Trimming removed 3 bases at V and 4 bases at J, with 12 bases between. CDR3 length equals 15 residues. The CDR3 is CASSEVGLSTGELFF. The CDR3 DNA sequence: TGTGCCAGCAGTGAGGTGGGGTTGAGCACCGGGGAGCTGTTTTTT.

This CDR3 is CASSPRTVTEAFF. The CDR3 nucleotides are TGTGCCAGCAGCCCGAGGACGGTTACTGAAGCTTTCTTT. The chain uses TRBV7-2 and TRBJ1-1; D is ambiguous. CDR1 SGHTA and CDR2 FQGNSA come from the germline V gene. Deletions cut 5 bases from V and 5 bases from J, with 12 bases between. The CDR3 is made up of 13 amino acids.

This chain joins TRBV6-4 and TRBJ2-1; D is unclear. There are 14 residues in the CDR3. CDR1 MRHNA and CDR2 SNTAGT come from the germline V gene. V lost 8 bases to trimming and J lost 0 bases, with 11 bases between them. The CDR3 region has the DNA TGTGCCAGCTCCCCGGAAAGCTCCTACAATGAGCAGTTCTTC. It codes for CASSPESSYNEQFF.

The chain couples TRBV7-9 to TRBJ2-1; D may be TRBD1 or TRBD2 (6 bases each). This CDR3 comprises 16 residues. Trimming cost V 4 bases and J 6 bases, with 19 bases left between them. The germline V gene encodes CDR1 SEHNR and CDR2 FQNEAQ (reference sequence). The CDR3 is CASSYDPPGGGNEQFF. CDR3 DNA: TGTGCCAGCAGCTACGACCCTCCCGGGGGCGGCAATGAGCAGTTCTTC.

This clone appeared once. The V call is TRBV29-1, the J call TRBJ1-1; perhaps TRBD1 as D (6 bases). CDR3 length: 13 residues. Germline V gives CDR1 SQVTM, CDR2 ANQGSEA. Trimming removed 5 bases at V and 0 bases at J, with 10 bases between. This CDR3 is CSVLGQMNTEAFF. DNA for the CDR3: TGCAGCGTTCTTGGACAGATGAACACTGAAGCTTTCTTT.

The chain joins TRBV5-1 to TRBJ1-2; a weak D match, TRBD1 (6 bases). This CDR3 contains 15 residues. Trimming shortened V by 4 bases and J by 4 bases, and 17 bases separated the two germline ends. Germline-derived CDR1 and CDR2 are SGHRS and YFSETQ. For the CDR3, the DNA is TGCGCCAGCAGCCAAGATTCATCCAGGGGCTATGGCTACACCTTC. It specifies CASSQDSSRGYGYTF.

V gene TRBV6-1 combines with J gene TRBJ2-5; no clear D gene. The DNA end is a closer match to TRBJ2-7, so the J assignment may be wrong. The CDR3 has 13 amino acids. Germline CDR1 reads MNHNS; CDR2 reads SASEGT. The chain's CDR3 is CASSDTKLYEQYF. Written as DNA, the CDR3 is TGTGCCAGCAGTGATACAAAGCTATACGAGCAGTACTTC.

The J gene is TRBJ2-1, the V gene TRBV4-1; 8 bases are a match to TRBD2. CDR1 is MGHRA and CDR2 is YSYEKL in the germline V gene. V was clipped by 4 bases and J by 3 bases; unmatched bases: 8. This CDR3 is 16 amino acids long. DNA for the CDR3: TGCGCCAGCAGCCTCCGGGAGGGCGGGAGCTACAATGAGCAGTTCTTC. Translation gives CASSLREGGSYNEQFF.

In DNA form, the CDR3 reads TGTGCCAGCAGCCAACAGACTGGGAACTCCTACGAGCAGTACTTC. Its translation: CASSQQTGNSYEQYF. The V and J genes are TRBV14 and TRBJ2-5; D unresolved. Matching the DNA end better, TRBJ2-7 makes the J call doubtful. This CDR3 region has 15 residues. CDR1 and CDR2 from the germline V gene are SGHDN and FVKESK.

The chain carries TRBV7-8 and TRBJ2-5, with D perhaps matching TRBD1 (6 bases). The germline gives CDR1 SGHVS, CDR2 FQNEAQ. Trimming shortened V by 5 bases and J by 2 bases, and 12 bases separated the two germline ends. The CDR3 contains 14 residues. The CDR3 DNA sequence: TGTGCCAGCAGCCTTAGCAGGGGACAAGAGACCCAGTACTTC. Protein product: CASSLSRGQETQYF.

This chain links TRBV11-2 with TRBJ2-5; D might be TRBD1 (5 bases). Trimming removed 3 bases from V and 5 bases from J, with 13 bases in between. Germline V CDR1 and CDR2: SGHAT, FQNNGV. The CDR3 runs 14 residues. CDR3 DNA: TGTGCCAGCAGCTTCCCAGGGCTAAGGGAGACCCAGTACTTC. Translating it yields CASSFPGLRETQYF.

This chain joins TRBV9 and TRBJ2-7, with 8 positions matching TRBD2. This CDR3 contains 15 residues. The V gene's germline CDR1 is SGDLS and CDR2 YYNGEE. V trimming: 4 bases; J trimming: 3 bases; junction bases outside the gene matches: 9. The CDR3 nucleotides read TGTGCCAGCAGCACTCATAGCGGGAATAACTACGAGCAGTACTTC. Translated: CASSTHSGNNYEQYF.

This clone was observed a few times. This sequence joins TRBV6-5 and TRBJ1-2; perhaps TRBD1 as D (6 bases). Trimming stripped 6 bases from V and 8 bases from J, with 13 bases between. The CDR3 is made up of 12 amino acids. In germline, CDR1 is MNHEY, CDR2 SVGAGI. The CDR3 is CASRSGARGYTF. The CDR3 DNA is TGTGCCAGCAGGTCAGGGGCACGGGGCTACACCTTC.

The chain links TRBV6-1 to TRBJ2-1, with 7 bases identical to TRBD1. CDR1 MNHNS and CDR2 SASEGT come from the germline V gene. The CDR3 is made up of 15 amino acids. V shed 5 bases and J 1 base; nucleotides not matched to a gene: 5. The CDR3 loop is CASSQGGHSYNEQFF. In DNA, the CDR3 is TGTGCCAGCAGTCAAGGGGGCCATTCCTACAATGAGCAGTTCTTC.

CDR3 loop: CSVGSGDGSTPGYTF. CDR3 DNA: TGCAGCGTTGGGTCAGGGGACGGATCGACCCCGGGCTACACCTTC. The chain uses TRBV29-1 and TRBJ1-2; D perhaps matches TRBD1 (6 bases). V was trimmed by 4 bases and J by 8 bases, leaving 23 bases between them. Germline V gene data show CDR1 as SQVTM and CDR2 as ANQGSEA. This CDR3 comprises 15 residues.

This clone was picked up one time. The gene calls are TRBV6-5 and TRBJ2-7; maybe TRBD2 (5 bases). Trimming took 6 bases from V and 2 from J, leaving 14 bases between them. This CDR3 region has 14 residues. Germline V gene lookup returns CDR1 MNHEY and CDR2 SVGAGI. CDR3 nucleotides: TGTGCCAGCAGAAGAGGCGGAGCGGCCTACGAGCAGTACTTC. Translated, it gives CASRRGGAAYEQYF.

Only a few counts were recorded for this clone. The chain combines TRBV30 with TRBJ1-1, with D maybe TRBD1 (5 bases). The V gene lost 0 bases and the J gene lost 4 bases, with 9 bases spanning the gap. This CDR3 has 13 amino acids. The germline V gene has CDR1 GTSNPN and CDR2 SVGIG (reference sequence). The CDR3 here is CAWSVNGGTEAFF. The CDR3 DNA sequence: TGTGCCTGGAGTGTAAACGGGGGCACTGAAGCTTTCTTT. The full variable domain, with the rest looked up from reference TRBV30 and TRBJ1-1, is SQTIHQWPATLVQPVGSPLSLECTVEGTSNPNLYWYRQAAGRGLQLLFYSVGIGQISSEVPQNLSASRPQDRQFILSSKKLLLSDSGFYLCAWSVNGGTEAFFGQGTRLTVV.

The chain carries TRBV19 and TRBJ2-1, with D tentatively TRBD2 (5 bases). Between the trimmed V and J ends, which lost 7 bases and 10 bases, there was a span of 14 bases. The CDR3 is made up of 12 amino acids. Germline V gene data show CDR1 as LNHDA and CDR2 as SQIVND (reference sequence). The CDR3 spells CASNSGSAEQFF. CDR3 coding DNA: TGTGCCAGTAATTCGGGGAGTGCGGAGCAGTTCTTC.

The V call is TRBV11-2, the J call TRBJ1-1; D is unclear. Germline V gene sequence: CDR1 SGHAT, CDR2 FQNNGV. The CDR3 totals 13 residues. Trimming stripped 2 bases from V and 0 bases from J, with 4 bases between. This CDR3 is CASSLRLNTEAFF. In DNA, the CDR3 is TGTGCCAGCAGCTTAAGGCTGAACACTGAAGCTTTCTTT.